This entry lists 16 T cell receptor beta chains sequenced from one sample in a study of cytomegalovirus exposure and HLA in healthy donors. Sequenced by immunoSEQ multiplex PCR; TCRdb stores in-frame clones only, minus some. Among approximately 150,000 clones listed, about 89% were seen once. The sample consisted of PBMCs. The receptors shown here come from a woman younger than 30 in good health and CMV-seropositive.

The V call is TRBV6-5, the J call TRBJ1-2; TRBD1 is a possible D gene (6 bases). Germline CDR1 is MNHEY and CDR2 is SVGAGI. This CDR3 comprises 14 residues. Trimming pared 7 bases from V and 0 bases from J, leaving 12 bases between. CDR3 nucleotide sequence: TGTGCCAGCACCCAGGGGCCAGCTAACTATGGCTACACCTTC. Encoded protein: CASTQGPANYGYTF.

The V call is TRBV5-1, the J call TRBJ2-5; 9 nucleotides agree with TRBD1. Germline V gene data show CDR1 as SGHRS and CDR2 as YFSETQ. The trim removed 2 bases at V and 4 bases at J, leaving 6 bases unmatched. The CDR3 extends over 15 amino acids. The CDR3 is CASSLTGGEGETQYF. The CDR3 DNA reads as TGCGCCAGCAGCTTAACAGGGGGCGAGGGAGAGACCCAGTACTTC.

This clone has more than one count but fewer than ten. CDR3 amino acids: CAWVPPTGRIHTF. The CDR3 nucleotides read TGTGCCTGGGTGCCCCCGACAGGGAGGATTCACACCTTC. This rearrangement joins TRBV30 to TRBJ1-2, with TRBD1 identical over 7 bases. Germline-derived CDR1 and CDR2 are GTSNPN and SVGIG (reference sequence). The J segment lost 12 bases and the V segment lost 5 bases, leaving 15 bases of the junction unmatched. The CDR3 is 13 residues long.

The genes are TRBV10-1 and TRBJ1-1; 9 bases fit TRBD1. CDR1 is WNHNN, CDR2 SYGVQD, per germline (reference sequence). After removal of 4 bases from V and 8 bases from J, the junction contained 5 bases not matched to a gene. This CDR3 region has 13 residues. The CDR3, as DNA: TGCGCCAGCAGTGCGACAGGGGGATCGGAAGCTTTCTTT. Its translation is CASSATGGSEAFF.

This chain links TRBV25-1 with TRBJ2-3; 7 bases map to TRBD1. The CDR3 has 17 residues. The germline CDR1 and CDR2 sequences are MGHDK and SYGVNS. V was pared by 5 bases and J by 1 base, with 12 bases of the junction left unmatched. The CDR3 loop reads CASSTIYRGAGTDTQYF. CDR3 bases: TGTGCCAGCAGTACGATATACAGGGGCGCGGGCACAGATACGCAGTATTTT.

V and J are TRBV19 and TRBJ2-7; 11 bases are shared with TRBD2. The J segment lost 10 bases and the V segment lost 3 bases, leaving 8 bases of the junction unmatched. The CDR3 runs 14 residues. CDR1 and CDR2 from the germline V gene are LNHDA and SQIVND (reference sequence). The CDR3 loop reads CASSIGLAGGSQYF. CDR3 coding DNA: TGTGCCAGTAGTATCGGGCTAGCGGGAGGCTCTCAGTACTTC.

The chain combines TRBV10-2 with TRBJ2-2, with 7 nucleotides matching TRBD2. This CDR3 comprises 14 residues. Trimming removed 6 bases from V and 1 base from J; junction bases left unmatched: 2. Germline V gives CDR1 WSHSY, CDR2 SAAADI. The CDR3 loop reads CASRLAQNTGELFF. CDR3 DNA: TGCGCCAGCAGACTAGCGCAGAACACCGGGGAGCTGTTTTTT.

The rearrangement links TRBV19 to TRBJ1-5; D may be TRBD1 (6 bases). CDR1 LNHDA and CDR2 SQIVND come from the germline V gene (reference sequence). The CDR3 totals 14 residues. Trimming shortened V by 3 bases and J by 7 bases, and 13 bases separated the two germline ends. CDR3 sequence (DNA): TGTGCCAGTAGTATTACAGGGTTCGGGCAGCCCCAGCATTTT. It yields the protein CASSITGFGQPQHF.

CDR3 in DNA: TGCGCCAGCAGCCCCGCGAGTGAGACCCAGTACTTC. Protein product: CASSPASETQYF. The gene calls are TRBV5-1 and TRBJ2-5; D not certain. CDR1 SGHRS and CDR2 YFSETQ come from the germline V gene. Between the trimmed V and J ends, which lost 4 bases and 5 bases, there was a span of 9 bases. This CDR3 has 12 residues.

The V gene is TRBV5-1, the J gene TRBJ2-2; TRBD2 aligns across 10 bases. The length of the CDR3 is 15 residues. Trimming cost V 4 bases and J 7 bases; bases outside gene matches: 7. CDR1 and CDR2 (germline): SGHRS, YFSETQ. CDR3 in DNA: TGCGCCAGCAGCGAAAGACTAGCGGGTAGCGGGGAGCTGTTTTTT. This codes for CASSERLAGSGELFF.

This rearrangement joins TRBV5-1 to TRBJ2-7; 8 bases are a match to TRBD1. CDR1 SGHRS and CDR2 YFSETQ come from the germline V gene. V gave up 4 bases and J gave up 7 bases; unmatched junction bases: 4. The CDR3 is made up of 12 amino acids. As DNA, the CDR3 is TGCGCCAGCAGCAACCGGGACAGGGAGCAGTACTTC. Translation: CASSNRDREQYF.

The V and J genes are TRBV5-4 and TRBJ2-1; maybe TRBD1 (6 bases). The CDR3 has 13 residues. The V end lost 6 bases, the J end lost 5 bases, and 12 bases lay between the germline ends. CDR1 and CDR2 (germline): SGHNT, YYREEE (reference sequence). CDR3 nucleotide sequence: TGTGCCAGCACCCAAGGGGACAACAATGAGCAGTTCTTC. It codes for CASTQGDNNEQFF.

The chain couples TRBV7-9 to TRBJ2-2; TRBD1 agrees at 12 bases. Germline-derived CDR1 and CDR2 are SEHNR and FQNEAQ (reference sequence). The V segment lost 4 bases and the J segment 6 bases; nucleotides outside the gene matches: 6. This CDR3 has 16 residues. The DNA of the CDR3 is TGTGCCAGCAGCTACCGGGACAGGGGGCTCGCCGGGGAGCTGTTTTTT. Encoded protein: CASSYRDRGLAGELFF. Combining the CDR3 with reference TRBV7-9 and TRBJ2-2 gives the whole variable domain DTGVSQNPRHKITKRGQNVTFRCDPISEHNRLYWYRQTLGQGPEFLTYFQNEAQLEKSRLLSDRFSAERPKGSFSTLEIQRTEQGDSAMYLCASSYRDRGLAGELFFGEGSRLTVL.

This clone was seen ten or more times. The rearrangement joins TRBV29-1 to TRBJ1-2; D is perhaps TRBD1 (5 bases). There are 15 residues in the CDR3. The germline gives CDR1 SQVTM, CDR2 ANQGSEA. V was shortened by 3 bases and J by 7 bases, with 21 bases between the two germline ends. The CDR3 protein is CSVDAPGSHYTGYTF. In DNA, the CDR3 is TGCAGCGTTGACGCTCCAGGGTCCCACTACACTGGCTACACCTTC.

This clone was picked up one time. The V gene is TRBV5-1, the J gene TRBJ2-7, with 7 bases that match TRBD1. V lost 3 bases, J lost 1 base, and 4 bases stayed unmatched. Germline CDR1 SGHRS, CDR2 YFSETQ. The CDR3 runs 14 residues. The CDR3 DNA sequence: TGCGCCAGCAGCTCAGGGGACAGTTCCTACGAGCAGTACTTC. It specifies CASSSGDSSYEQYF.

The chain links TRBV11-3 to TRBJ1-1; 7 positions match TRBD1. Trimming at V came to 5 bases and at J to 9 bases, leaving 6 bases not matched to a gene. The germline V gene has CDR1 SGHNT and CDR2 YENEEA. This CDR3 comprises 12 residues. CDR3 in DNA: TGTGCCAGCAGCAGAGGACAGGTTAAAGCTTTCTTT. It encodes CASSRGQVKAFF.